A selection of T cell receptor beta chains follows, all from one sample in a study of T cell responses to AZD1222 COVID-19 vaccine. Some clones are missing from TCRdb's copy, which holds only in-frame ones; the method was immunoSEQ multiplex PCR. The table includes under 80,000 clones, about 90% detected once. The specimen comprised peripheral blood, sampled 28 days after the second AZD1222 dose. Receptors were obtained from an adult who received the AZD1222 COVID-19 vaccine. CDR3s include the opening cysteine and the closing phenylalanine or tryptophan. A D gene is named only where the DNA matches it firmly. Size is stated for part of the rows, as once, few or many counts, or as a class when the clone is expanded.

D gene: TRBD1; J gene: TRBJ2-1; clone size: once; V gene: TRBV4-1; CDR3 DNA: TGCGCCAGCAGCCAGCAACCTCTCCGGGACAGGGGGCGGGAGGGGTACAATGAGCAGTTCTTC; CDR3 protein: CASSQQPLRDRGREGYNEQFF
D gene: NA; J gene: TRBJ1-1; clone size: NA; V gene: TRBV29-1; CDR3 DNA: TGCAGCGTCGGTCAACTGAACACTGAAGCTTTCTTT; CDR3 protein: CSVGQLNTEAFF
D gene: NA; J gene: TRBJ1-1; clone size: NA; V gene: TRBV6-6; CDR3 DNA: TGTGCCAGCAGTCCCGGGACCCCAGTGGACACTGAAGCTTTCTTT; CDR3 protein: CASSPGTPVDTEAFF
D gene: NA; J gene: TRBJ1-1; clone size: once; V gene: TRBV7-9; CDR3 DNA: TGTGCCAGCAGCAAGGGACCGGACTCAGTCATGAACACTGAAGCTTTCTTT; CDR3 protein: CASSKGPDSVMNTEAFF
D gene: NA; J gene: TRBJ1-3; clone size: NA; V gene: TRBV7-8; CDR3 DNA: TGTGCCAGCAGCTTAGGGGGGCTTGGAAACACCATATATTTT; CDR3 protein: CASSLGGLGNTIYF
D gene: NA; J gene: TRBJ2-1; clone size: once; V gene: TRBV11-3; CDR3 DNA: TGTGCCAGCAGCTTAACGGACGGCAATGAGCAGTTCTTC; CDR3 protein: CASSLTDGNEQFF
D gene: NA; J gene: TRBJ1-2; clone size: NA; V gene: TRBV12-3/TRBV12-4; CDR3 DNA: TGTGCCAGCAGACCCACAGAGAACTATGGCTACACCTTC; CDR3 protein: CASRPTENYGYTF
D gene: NA; J gene: TRBJ1-1; clone size: NA; V gene: TRBV6-5; CDR3 DNA: TGTGCCAGCAGTCCCAGGGGAGGGAACACTGAAGCTTTCTTT; CDR3 protein: CASSPRGGNTEAFF
D gene: NA; J gene: TRBJ1-3; clone size: NA; V gene: TRBV5-1; CDR3 DNA: TGCGCCAGCAGCTTGACGGATACCAGGTACTCTGGAAACACCATATATTTT; CDR3 protein: CASSLTDTRYSGNTIYF
D gene: NA; J gene: TRBJ1-2; clone size: few; V gene: TRBV18; CDR3 DNA: TGTGCCAGCTCCAACCAGGGAGGGGATGGCTACACCTTC; CDR3 protein: CASSNQGGDGYTF
D gene: NA; J gene: TRBJ1-6; clone size: NA; V gene: TRBV7-6; CDR3 DNA: TGTGCCAGCAGCATGACGACAGGATATAATTCACCCCTCCACTTT; CDR3 protein: CASSMTTGYNSPLHF
D gene: NA; J gene: TRBJ1-1; clone size: NA; V gene: TRBV29-1; CDR3 DNA: TGCAGCGTGTTTTACACTGAAGCTTTCTTT; CDR3 protein: CSVFYTEAFF
D gene: NA; J gene: TRBJ1-2; clone size: NA; V gene: TRBV7-9; CDR3 DNA: TGTGCCAGCAGCTTAGGAAGGGGCTACACCTTC; CDR3 protein: CASSLGRGYTF
D gene: NA; J gene: TRBJ2-1; clone size: NA; V gene: TRBV5-4; CDR3 DNA: TGTGCCAGCCTGGCGGGTCCCCATAAGGGTGAGCAGTTCTTC; CDR3 protein: CASLAGPHKGEQFF
D gene: NA; J gene: TRBJ2-2; clone size: NA; V gene: TRBV19; CDR3 DNA: TGTGCCAGTAGTATAAGACCCGGGGAGCTGTTTTTT; CDR3 protein: CASSIRPGELFF
D gene: NA; J gene: TRBJ1-5; clone size: NA; V gene: TRBV12-3/TRBV12-4; CDR3 DNA: TGTGCCAGCAGTTTTGGTAGCAATCAGCCCCAGCATTTT; CDR3 protein: CASSFGSNQPQHF
D gene: NA; J gene: TRBJ2-1; clone size: NA; V gene: TRBV19; CDR3 DNA: TGTGCCAGTAGTCCCACGACTTTATTTGAGCAGTTCTTC; CDR3 protein: CASSPTTLFEQFF
D gene: NA; J gene: TRBJ2-7; clone size: NA; V gene: TRBV27; CDR3 DNA: TGTGCCAGCAGTTCGAGGGGGTTTCTCTACGAGCAGTACTTC; CDR3 protein: CASSSRGFLYEQYF
D gene: TRBD1; J gene: TRBJ1-2; clone size: NA; V gene: TRBV27; CDR3 DNA: TGTGCCAGCTGGGGGACAGCTAACTATGGCTACACCTTC; CDR3 protein: CASWGTANYGYTF
D gene: NA; J gene: TRBJ2-1; clone size: NA; V gene: TRBV2; CDR3 DNA: TGTGCCAGCAGTGACTCCTATCTAGGCAATGAGCAGTTCTTC; CDR3 protein: CASSDSYLGNEQFF
D gene: NA; J gene: TRBJ1-6; clone size: once; V gene: TRBV12-3/TRBV12-4; CDR3 DNA: TGTGCCAGTCGGAGCTCCTATAATTCACCCCTCCACTTT; CDR3 protein: CASRSSYNSPLHF
D gene: NA; J gene: TRBJ2-7; clone size: few; V gene: TRBV29-1; CDR3 DNA: TGCAGCGTTGAGGCCGGGGGCGGATACGAGCAGTACTTC; CDR3 protein: CSVEAGGGYEQYF
D gene: NA; J gene: TRBJ1-6; clone size: NA; V gene: TRBV12-3/TRBV12-4; CDR3 DNA: TGTGCCAGCAGTTTATTGGCAGATTCACCCCTCCACTTT; CDR3 protein: CASSLLADSPLHF
D gene: TRBD2; J gene: TRBJ2-7; clone size: once; V gene: TRBV3-1/TRBV3-2; CDR3 DNA: TGTGCCAGCAGTAAAGGATCCGGGACTAGCGGGAGTTCCTACGAGCAGTACTTC; CDR3 protein: CASSKGSGTSGSSYEQYF
D gene: NA; J gene: TRBJ1-5; clone size: NA; V gene: TRBV29-1; CDR3 DNA: TGCAGCGTTCCGGGGGAGGGTAATCAGCCCCAGCATTTT; CDR3 protein: CSVPGEGNQPQHF
D gene: NA; J gene: TRBJ2-6; clone size: NA; V gene: TRBV21-1; CDR3 DNA: TGTGCCAGCAGCAAAGCGGGGGGCGAAGGGGCCAACGTCCTGACTTTC; CDR3 protein: CASSKAGGEGANVLTF
D gene: TRBD1; J gene: TRBJ1-5; clone size: NA; V gene: TRBV30; CDR3 DNA: TGTGCCTTCGCGGACAGGGGAATTCAGCCCCAGCATTTT; CDR3 protein: CAFADRGIQPQHF
D gene: NA; J gene: TRBJ2-7; clone size: NA; V gene: TRBV5-1; CDR3 DNA: TGCGCCAGCAGCTTGGGGCAGGGGGGATCCTACGAGCAGTACTTC; CDR3 protein: CASSLGQGGSYEQYF
D gene: NA; J gene: TRBJ2-5; clone size: NA; V gene: TRBV7-7; CDR3 DNA: TGTGCTAGCAGCTTAGCGGGCAGGGGCCAAGAGACCCAGTACTTC; CDR3 protein: CASSLAGRGQETQYF
D gene: TRBD2; J gene: TRBJ2-1; clone size: NA; V gene: TRBV7-2; CDR3 DNA: TGTGCCAGCAGCAACTTGCCCGGGACTAGCCTCTACAATGAGCAGTTCTTC; CDR3 protein: CASSNLPGTSLYNEQFF
D gene: NA; J gene: TRBJ2-5; clone size: NA; V gene: TRBV5-4; CDR3 DNA: TGTGCCAGCAGCGACCAGCTAGCCTGGGAGACCCAGTACTTC; CDR3 protein: CASSDQLAWETQYF
D gene: NA; J gene: TRBJ1-2; clone size: NA; V gene: TRBV3-1/TRBV3-2; CDR3 DNA: TGTGCCAGCAGCCGATGGGATGGCTACACCTTC; CDR3 protein: CASSRWDGYTF
D gene: NA; J gene: TRBJ1-6; clone size: NA; V gene: TRBV25-1; CDR3 DNA: TGTGCCAGCAGCCTGGTGGGGGGTTCACCCCTCCACTTT; CDR3 protein: CASSLVGGSPLHF
D gene: NA; J gene: TRBJ2-1; clone size: few; V gene: TRBV29-1; CDR3 DNA: TGCAGCGTTGAAAAGGGCTACAATGAGCAGTTCTTC; CDR3 protein: CSVEKGYNEQFF
D gene: TRBD2; J gene: TRBJ2-5; clone size: NA; V gene: TRBV2; CDR3 DNA: TGTGCCAGCAGTGGGACTAGCGGGCGCCCGGTTCGACAAGAGACCCAGTACTTC; CDR3 protein: CASSGTSGRPVRQETQYF
D gene: NA; J gene: TRBJ1-5; clone size: NA; V gene: TRBV18; CDR3 DNA: TGTGCCAGCTCACCAGGAGGACCCTATAGCAATCAGCCCCAGCATTTT; CDR3 protein: CASSPGGPYSNQPQHF
D gene: NA; J gene: TRBJ1-1; clone size: NA; V gene: TRBV6-5; CDR3 DNA: TGTGCCAGCAGCCGGTCTGGGACCATGAACACTGAAGCTTTCTTT; CDR3 protein: CASSRSGTMNTEAFF
D gene: NA; J gene: TRBJ1-2; clone size: once; V gene: TRBV7-9; CDR3 DNA: TGTGCCAGCAGCTTAGACGCCTATGGCTACACCTTC; CDR3 protein: CASSLDAYGYTF
D gene: TRBD2; J gene: TRBJ2-3; clone size: NA; V gene: TRBV6-6; CDR3 DNA: TGTGCCAGCAGCCAAATTAGCGGGATCACAGATACGCAGTATTTT; CDR3 protein: CASSQISGITDTQYF
D gene: NA; J gene: TRBJ1-2; clone size: NA; V gene: TRBV6-5; CDR3 DNA: TGTGCCAGCAGGCCTCAACCGACAGTCAACTATGGCTACACCTTC; CDR3 protein: CASRPQPTVNYGYTF
D gene: NA; J gene: TRBJ1-2; clone size: NA; V gene: TRBV5-6; CDR3 DNA: TGTGCCAGCAGTTCCCGCGGGGGACCGAACTATGGCTACACCTTC; CDR3 protein: CASSSRGGPNYGYTF
D gene: NA; J gene: TRBJ1-5; clone size: once; V gene: TRBV19; CDR3 DNA: TGTGCCAGTAGTATAGATCAGTGGGACTACAATCAGCCCCAGCATTTT; CDR3 protein: CASSIDQWDYNQPQHF
D gene: NA; J gene: TRBJ1-6; clone size: NA; V gene: TRBV2; CDR3 DNA: TGTGCCAGCAGTGTCGACTCCCTGTATAATTCACCCCTCCACTTT; CDR3 protein: CASSVDSLYNSPLHF
D gene: NA; J gene: TRBJ1-1; clone size: NA; V gene: TRBV5-4; CDR3 DNA: TGTGCCAGCAGCTCGGGACTGAACACTGAAGCTTTCTTT; CDR3 protein: CASSSGLNTEAFF
D gene: TRBD1; J gene: TRBJ2-2; clone size: NA; V gene: TRBV5-1; CDR3 DNA: TGCGCCAGCAGCTTTAGACAGGGAGCCGGGGAGCTGTTTTTT; CDR3 protein: CASSFRQGAGELFF
D gene: TRBD1; J gene: TRBJ2-7; clone size: NA; V gene: TRBV7-9; CDR3 DNA: TGTGCCAGCAGCAAGCCCGGGACAGGGGTCGGCGAGCAGTACTTC; CDR3 protein: CASSKPGTGVGEQYF